This T cell receptor beta chain was sequenced in a study of blood T cell repertoires in COVID-19. Study context: The United States, Italy and Spain provided the acute and convalescent COVID-19 samples. Sources were T cells, B-cell-depleted T cells, or PBMCs; the material itself was cDNA or gDNA.

The germline V gene encodes CDR1 MDHEN and CDR2 SYDVKM. Trimming took 3 bases from V and 7 from J, leaving 15 bases between them. There are 14 residues in the CDR3. A single count supports this clone. In the original workflow: Reference gene primer amplification in the assay estimated nucleated cell counts. Clones were read by immunoSEQ multiplex PCR, and TCRdb kept only the in-frame ones, dropping some. That table gives V, J and clone size, and the DNA gave D and trimming. The sample has 150,000 to 200,000 clones; under 90% are singletons. The sequenced sample consisted of peripheral blood. This chain joins TRBV28 and TRBJ1-2, with TRBD1 as a possible D gene (5 bases). The clonotype comes from a woman aged 80 or over with acute or convalescent COVID-19. This CDR3 reads CASSLGQGRSGYTF. In nucleotides, the CDR3 is TGTGCCAGCAGTTTGGGTCAGGGTCGGTCTGGCTACACCTTC.